A single sample is the source of the 9 T cell receptor beta chains below, sequenced in a study of cytomegalovirus exposure and HLA in healthy donors (dated by TCRdb to about 2017). The method was the immunoSEQ multiplex PCR assay. For the multiplex PCR, a mixture combining 60 forward primers for TCR Vbeta segments and 13 reverse primers for TCR Jbeta segments was used. What TCRdb holds here is the immuneACCESS table cut down to in-frame rearrangements. Part of the clones is not present; checked against another copy, under half of the missing clones reflect an unresolved V gene, and the others are unexplained. This sample is represented by some 200,000 clones; around 77% of them were singletons. The ten largest clones capture nearly 3% of the sample. The sample consisted of PBMCs. The receptors were gathered from a woman aged 25 to 45 in good health and CMV-seronegative.

The chain uses TRBV9 and TRBJ2-7, with a possible D match to TRBD2 (7 bases). V shed 0 bases and J shed 4 bases, with 14 bases lying between them. CDR3 length equals 15 residues. Germline CDR1 reads SGDLS; CDR2 reads YYNGEE. The CDR3 DNA reads TGTGCCAGCAGCGTAGAGGGGGGGGGTCAATACGAGCAGTACTTC. Translated, it gives CASSVEGGGQYEQYF.

The chain couples TRBV5-1 to TRBJ1-5, with no clear D. The CDR3 length is 14 residues. Trimming shortened V by 4 bases and J by 0 bases, and 8 bases separated the two germline ends. Germline lookup yields CDR1 SGHRS and CDR2 YFSETQ. The DNA for the CDR3 is TGCGCCAGCAGCCTTTCTTATAGCAATCAGCCCCAGCATTTT. Translation: CASSLSYSNQPQHF.

This chain links TRBV11-2 with TRBJ1-5; a weak D match, TRBD1 (6 bases). Germline CDR1 SGHAT, CDR2 FQNNGV. The CDR3 runs 15 residues. Deletions cut 2 bases from V and 4 bases from J, with 12 bases between. CDR3 protein: CASSLKQGPNQPQHF. The CDR3 DNA reads as TGTGCCAGCAGCTTAAAACAGGGACCTAATCAGCCCCAGCATTTT.

This clone has more than one count but fewer than ten. V is TRBV6-5 and J is TRBJ1-5; D perhaps matches TRBD1 (5 bases). This CDR3 spans 11 amino acids. CDR1 and CDR2 from the germline V gene are MNHEY and SVGAGI. V was cut by 10 bases and J by 16 bases, with 20 bases left in between. CDR3 region: CATYSGVMAHF. CDR3 DNA sequence: TGTGCCACCTACTCGGGGGTAATGGCTCATTTT.

In the case of this clone: One end of the junction is discordant with germline, which a read error may explain. The chain has TRBV11-2 and TRBJ2-1, with D perhaps matching TRBD2 (6 bases). The V gene's germline CDR1 is SGHAT and CDR2 FQNNGV. The CDR3 totals 13 residues. This chain's CDR3 is CASSLETGGEQFF. CDR3 nucleotides: TGTGCCAGCAGCCTAGAGACCGGCGGGGAACAGTTCTTC.

This clone was observed a few times. The chain recombines TRBV10-3 with TRBJ1-1; the D gene is possibly TRBD1 (5 bases). Germline V gene sequence: CDR1 ENHRY, CDR2 SYGVKD. The CDR3 spans 15 residues. The V gene lost 0 bases and the J gene lost 1 base, with 9 bases spanning the gap. CDR3 protein: CAISESRTKNTEAFF. For the CDR3, the DNA is TGTGCCATCAGTGAGTCGCGGACAAAGAACACTGAAGCTTTCTTT.

The chain recombines TRBV14 with TRBJ2-5; D is unclear. This CDR3 spans 14 amino acids. The V end lost 4 bases, the J end lost 4 bases, and 13 bases lay between the germline ends. Germline V gene lookup returns CDR1 SGHDN and CDR2 FVKESK. The CDR3 sequence is CASSRPGPSETQYF. The DNA of the CDR3 is TGTGCCAGCAGCCGCCCTGGCCCTTCAGAGACCCAGTACTTC.

The gene calls are TRBV6-4 and TRBJ2-7; 12 bases agree with TRBD2. CDR3 length: 19 residues. CDR1 and CDR2 from the germline V gene are MRHNA and SNTAGT. V shed 4 bases and J 2 bases; nucleotides not matched to a gene: 15. CDR3 in DNA: TGTGCCAGCAGTGCCGAACCACTAGCGGGAGGCCTCCAGACCTACGAGCAGTACTTC. Its translation is CASSAEPLAGGLQTYEQYF.

The chain joins TRBV5-4 to TRBJ2-3, with TRBD2 matching 10 bases. Germline V gene sequence: CDR1 SGHNT, CDR2 YYREEE (reference sequence). This CDR3 spans 18 amino acids. J was trimmed by 1 base and V by 4 bases; bases with no gene match: 12. The CDR3 loop reads CASSLLIIGTSGTDTQYF. Written as DNA, the CDR3 is TGTGCCAGCAGCCTATTGATAATTGGGACTAGCGGCACAGATACGCAGTATTTT.